This is a list of T cell receptor beta chains from one sample in a study of T cell responses to AZD1222 COVID-19 vaccine. The repertoire was sequenced with immunoSEQ multiplex PCR; TCRdb's copy has only in-frame clones and lacks some. The repertoire has 140,000 or so clones, 70% to 90% of them found once; the top ten carry approximately 5.4%. Specimen: peripheral blood, collected 28 days after the second dose of the MenACWY control vaccine. Every receptor here comes from an adult who received the MenACWY meningococcal vaccine as a control. The CDR3 runs from the conserved cysteine through the conserved F or W. A D gene is named only where the DNA matches it firmly. Only part of the rows carry a size: once, few, many, or a class if the clone is expanded.

v_gene,abundance,j_gene,d_gene,CDR3aa,CDR3nt
TRBV19,NA,TRBJ1-2,NA,CASSIAGGPNYGYTF,TGTGCCAGTAGTATAGCCGGCGGTCCTAACTATGGCTACACCTTC
TRBV5-1,NA,TRBJ1-2,NA,CASSIGALYGYTF,TGCGCCAGCAGCATAGGCGCCCTTTATGGCTACACCTTC
TRBV5-4,NA,TRBJ2-5,NA,CASSEQGFRETQYF,TGTGCCAGCAGCGAACAGGGTTTCCGGGAGACCCAGTACTTC
TRBV3-1/TRBV3-2,NA,TRBJ2-7,NA,CASSRTGPTYEQYF,TGTGCCAGCAGCCGAACAGGTCCCACCTACGAGCAGTACTTC
TRBV6-5,NA,TRBJ2-7,NA,CASKIYGFYEQYF,TGTGCCAGCAAGATCTATGGATTCTACGAGCAGTACTTC
TRBV6-4,once,TRBJ2-7,TRBD2,CPFRGLDFHYEQYF,TGCCCCTTCCGGGGACTAGATTTCCACTACGAGCAGTACTTC
TRBV24-1,NA,TRBJ2-7,TRBD2,CATSDPRGAGLEQYF,TGTGCCACCAGTGACCCGCGGGGGGCGGGACTGGAGCAGTACTTC
TRBV5-1,NA,TRBJ2-3,NA,CASSDPPGTQYF,TGCGCCAGCAGCGACCCCCCGGGTACGCAGTATTTT
TRBV2,NA,TRBJ1-1,NA,CASSEAERMNTEAFF,TGTGCCAGCAGTGAAGCAGAGAGGATGAACACTGAAGCTTTCTTT
TRBV4-3,NA,TRBJ2-3,TRBD2,CASSPQLAGETDTQYF,TGCGCCAGCAGCCCACAACTAGCGGGGGAGACAGATACGCAGTATTTT
TRBV27,once,TRBJ1-2,NA,CASKRQGPVGYTF,TGTGCCAGCAAGCGTCAGGGTCCAGTGGGCTACACCTTC
TRBV7-3,NA,TRBJ2-1,NA,CASSLRGSSYNEQFF,TGTGCCAGCAGTTTACGGGGTAGCTCCTACAATGAGCAGTTCTTC
TRBV9,NA,TRBJ1-5,NA,CASSVGGFNQPQHF,TGTGCCAGCAGCGTAGGCGGTTTCAATCAGCCCCAGCATTTT
TRBV11-2,NA,TRBJ2-1,NA,CASRQDARSYNEQFF,TGTGCCAGCAGACAGGACGCCCGCTCCTACAATGAGCAGTTCTTC
TRBV27,NA,TRBJ2-7,NA,CASSFLADPYEQYF,TGTGCCAGCAGTTTCCTTGCGGACCCCTACGAGCAGTACTTC
TRBV15,many,TRBJ2-1,TRBD2,CATSPIGSGRYNEQFF,TGTGCCACCAGTCCGATTGGGAGCGGGAGGTACAATGAGCAGTTCTTC
TRBV5-1,few,TRBJ1-1,TRBD1,CASSLATGGVEAFF,TGCGCCAGCAGCTTGGCGACAGGGGGTGTTGAAGCTTTCTTT
TRBV27,NA,TRBJ2-5,NA,CASSSWGPNTQYF,TGTGCCAGCAGTTCCTGGGGCCCCAATACCCAGTACTTC
TRBV27,NA,TRBJ1-5,NA,CASSFVGANQPQHF,TGTGCCAGCAGTTTTGTCGGGGCCAATCAGCCCCAGCATTTT
TRBV6-5,once,TRBJ1-5,NA,CASSPPGPQHF,TGTGCCAGCAGTCCCCCGGGGCCCCAGCATTTT
TRBV27,NA,TRBJ2-7,NA,CASSSRTEAYEQYF,TGTGCCAGCAGTTCCCGGACGGAAGCCTACGAGCAGTACTTC
TRBV10-3,NA,TRBJ1-4,NA,CAISESGKGNEKLFF,TGTGCCATCAGTGAGTCTGGGAAGGGGAATGAAAAACTGTTTTTT
TRBV6-1,NA,TRBJ1-2,NA,CASSYPGDYGYTF,TGTGCCAGCAGTTATCCTGGGGATTATGGCTACACCTTC
TRBV30,once,TRBJ1-5,NA,CAWAPGGVAQPQHF,TGTGCCTGGGCCCCCGGTGGGGTCGCCCAGCCCCAGCATTTT
TRBV7-2,NA,TRBJ1-1,NA,CASTPWGGPGRATTEAFF,TGTGCCAGCACCCCCTGGGGCGGTCCAGGGAGGGCAACTACTGAAGCTTTCTTT
TRBV5-4,NA,TRBJ1-2,TRBD1,CASSPGQGAHGYTF,TGTGCCAGCAGCCCGGGACAGGGGGCCCATGGCTACACCTTC
TRBV29-1,NA,TRBJ1-5,NA,CSVEEDTRGQPQHF,TGCAGCGTTGAAGAGGACACGAGGGGTCAGCCCCAGCATTTT
TRBV27,NA,TRBJ1-1,NA,CASSLRSNTEAFF,TGTGCCAGCAGTTTGCGGTCGAACACTGAAGCTTTCTTT
TRBV6-5,NA,TRBJ1-3,NA,CASSYGGAGNTIYF,TGTGCCAGCAGTTACGGGGGAGCGGGAAACACCATATATTTT
TRBV3-1/TRBV3-2,NA,TRBJ2-1,TRBD2,CASSPRGLAEPNEQFF,TGTGCCAGCAGCCCCCGGGGACTAGCGGAGCCCAATGAGCAGTTCTTC
TRBV4-1,NA,TRBJ2-1,TRBD2,CASSQDFGAGGPSNEQFF,TGCGCCAGCAGCCAAGATTTTGGGGCGGGGGGGCCTTCCAATGAGCAGTTCTTC
TRBV28,NA,TRBJ2-7,NA,CASSHQGNEQYF,TGTGCCAGCAGCCACCAGGGAAACGAGCAGTACTTC
TRBV7-3,NA,TRBJ1-1,NA,CASSPGAANTEAFF,TGTGCCAGCAGCCCCGGGGCAGCGAACACTGAAGCTTTCTTT
TRBV5-1,NA,TRBJ2-2,TRBD1,CASSLEHTGADTGELFF,TGCGCCAGCAGCTTGGAACATACAGGGGCGGACACCGGGGAGCTGTTTTTT
TRBV5-6,NA,TRBJ2-3,TRBD2,CASSSVAGETDTQYF,TGTGCCAGCAGCTCGGTAGCGGGAGAAACAGATACGCAGTATTTT
TRBV21-1,few,TRBJ1-2,NA,CASSHGQGDGYTF,TGTGCCAGCAGCCATGGACAGGGAGACGGCTACACCTTC
TRBV12-5,NA,TRBJ2-1,TRBD1,CASGFGQAAQFF,TGTGCTAGTGGTTTTGGACAGGCGGCGCAGTTCTTC
TRBV27,NA,TRBJ1-4,NA,CASSSTEGQPSEKLFF,TGTGCCAGCAGTTCAACGGAGGGGCAACCAAGTGAAAAACTGTTTTTT
TRBV4-3,NA,TRBJ1-1,NA,CASSQEVSFMNTEAFF,TGCGCCAGCAGCCAAGAAGTTTCATTTATGAACACTGAAGCTTTCTTT
TRBV11-2,NA,TRBJ2-3,NA,CASSRTGDTQYF,TGTGCCAGCAGTCGGACGGGAGATACGCAGTATTTT
TRBV7-9,NA,TRBJ1-1,NA,CASSLPRQGYTEAFF,TGTGCCAGCAGCTTGCCGCGGCAGGGGTACACTGAAGCTTTCTTT
TRBV5-1,NA,TRBJ1-6,NA,CASSLGDFSINSPLHF,TGCGCCAGCAGCTTGGGGGACTTCTCCATAAATTCACCCCTCCACTTT
TRBV6-6,NA,TRBJ1-2,NA,CASRTDYGYTF,TGTGCCAGCAGGACAGACTATGGCTACACCTTC
TRBV24-1,once,TRBJ2-2,TRBD1,CATSAGGRNTGELFF,TGTGCCACCAGTGCAGGGGGACGGAACACCGGGGAGCTGTTTTTT
TRBV15,NA,TRBJ1-5,TRBD1,CATRLPGQGGQPQHF,TGTGCCACCAGGCTTCCGGGACAGGGGGGTCAGCCCCAGCATTTT
TRBV11-2,NA,TRBJ1-4,TRBD1,CASSRGTGRSEKLFF,TGTGCCAGCAGCCGTGGGACAGGGAGGAGCGAAAAACTGTTTTTT
TRBV11-3,NA,TRBJ2-3,TRBD2,CASSSYGLAGAGDTQYF,TGTGCCAGCAGCTCATACGGGCTAGCGGGGGCGGGAGATACGCAGTATTTT
TRBV10-3,NA,TRBJ2-7,NA,CAISVGGAPSYEQYF,TGTGCCATCAGTGTCGGGGGTGCCCCGTCCTACGAGCAGTACTTC
TRBV4-1,NA,TRBJ2-7,TRBD1,CASSQGTGYSEQYF,TGCGCCAGCAGCCAGGGGACAGGGTATTCCGAGCAGTACTTC
TRBV4-3,once,TRBJ2-6,NA,CASSHLDANSGANVLTF,TGCGCCAGCAGCCACCTGGACGCCAACTCTGGGGCCAACGTCCTGACTTTC
TRBV18,NA,TRBJ1-5,TRBD1,CASSAGQGNQPQHF,TGTGCCAGCTCGGCTGGACAGGGAAATCAGCCCCAGCATTTT
TRBV28,NA,TRBJ1-6,NA,CASRIITGYNSPLHF,TGTGCCAGCAGGATCATCACAGGTTATAATTCACCCCTCCACTTT